What follows are 18 T cell receptor beta chains derived from one specimen sequenced in a study of shared clonotypes between healthy human individuals. The table came from immunoSEQ multiplex PCR; TCRdb's copy has only in-frame clones and leaves some out. The table shows 650,000 to 800,000 clones, with 72% occurring only once. What was sequenced was memory CD4+ T cells sorted from blood. The sample's subset: CD45RA-negative fraction. The receptor source for this set is a woman in her twenties or thirties in good health.

This chain links TRBV9 with TRBJ2-2, with D hard to call. V shed 2 bases and J shed 5 bases, with 7 bases lying between them. The CDR3 is made up of 13 amino acids. Germline CDR1 SGDLS, CDR2 YYNGEE. CDR3 amino acids: CASSVGRTGELFF. The CDR3 DNA is TGTGCCAGCAGCGTCGGTCGGACCGGGGAGCTGTTTTTT.

The sample holds a few counts of this clone. The genes are TRBV18 and TRBJ1-1, with TRBD1 identical over 7 bases. Unmatched junction bases numbered 7, after V lost 5 bases and J lost 4 bases. This CDR3 is 14 amino acids long. The germline V gene has CDR1 KGHSH and CDR2 LQKENI. The CDR3, as DNA: TGTGCCAGCTCAAACAGGGAGGGGGCCACTGAAGCTTTCTTT. The encoded protein is CASSNREGATEAFF. The full variable domain, in which reference TRBV18 and TRBJ1-1 provide the parts outside the CDR3, is NAGVMQNPRHLVRRRGQEARLRCSPMKGHSHVYWYRQLPEEGLKFMVYLQKENIIDESGMPKERFSAEFPKEGPSILRIQQVVRGDSAAYFCASSNREGATEAFFGQGTRLTVV.

V and J are TRBV28 and TRBJ1-1; 7 bases align to TRBD1. Looked up from germline, CDR1 is MDHEN and CDR2 is SYDVKM. The CDR3 loop spans 15 amino acids. The V gene end was trimmed by 4 bases and the J gene end by 1 base; junction bases not matched to a gene: 6. The CDR3 DNA reads TGTGCCAGCAGTTACCCGGGACAGCAGAACACTGAAGCTTTCTTT. This codes for CASSYPGQQNTEAFF.

The V and J genes are TRBV10-1 and TRBJ2-5; the D gene is possibly TRBD2 (8 bases). Germline lookup yields CDR1 WNHNN and CDR2 SYGVQD (reference sequence). There are 14 residues in the CDR3. The V gene lost 11 bases and the J gene lost 2 bases, with 18 bases spanning the gap. The CDR3 DNA is TGCGCCCCCAGGGGGGAGCGGGAGCAAGAGACCCAGTACTTC. It is translated as CAPRGEREQETQYF.

J is TRBJ2-3 and V is TRBV9; D might be TRBD1 (5 bases). The length of the CDR3 is 12 residues. Germline V CDR1 and CDR2: SGDLS, YYNGEE. V was shortened by 10 bases and J by 2 bases, with 11 bases between the two germline ends. CDR3 in DNA: TGTGCCGTGGGGCGTGACACAGATACGCAGTATTTT. It specifies CAVGRDTDTQYF.

The chain employs TRBV5-8 and TRBJ2-1, with 11 bases matching TRBD2. V dropped 0 bases and J dropped 8; count of bases not matched to a gene: 7. There are 16 residues in the CDR3. Germline V gene sequence: CDR1 SGHTS, CDR2 YDEGEE. The CDR3 sequence is CASSLALLAGVHEQFF. CDR3 DNA: TGTGCCAGCAGCTTGGCCCTACTAGCGGGAGTTCATGAGCAGTTCTTC.

This chain uses TRBV18 with TRBJ2-2; the D is unclear. Germline values: CDR1 KGHSH, CDR2 LQKENI. V was cut by 3 bases and J by 4 bases, with 12 bases left in between. The CDR3 is made up of 15 amino acids. CDR3 amino acids: CASSPRPRSTGELFF. CDR3 nucleotide sequence: TGTGCCAGCTCACCGAGACCCCGATCCACCGGGGAGCTGTTTTTT.

The chain uses TRBV2 and TRBJ2-3, with 8 bases that match TRBD2. CDR3 length: 17 residues. J gave up 3 bases and V 2 bases, and 10 bases lay outside the gene matches. Germline V CDR1 and CDR2: SNHLY, FYNNEI. The chain's CDR3 is CASSERASGFGTDTQYF. As DNA, the CDR3 is TGTGCCAGCAGTGAAAGGGCTAGCGGGTTCGGGACAGATACGCAGTATTTT.

This chain links TRBV5-5 with TRBJ2-2; D may correspond to TRBD1 or TRBD2 (5 bases each). CDR3 length: 13 amino acids. Germline lookup yields CDR1 SGHKS and CDR2 YYEKEE (reference sequence). V was shortened by 5 bases and J by 6 bases, with 11 bases between the two germline ends. The CDR3 region has the DNA TGTGCCAGCAGTTCAGGGAGCGCCGGGGAGCTGTTTTTT. It specifies CASSSGSAGELFF.

The chain joins TRBV5-4 to TRBJ1-1; 7 positions agree with TRBD1. J was trimmed by 2 bases and V by 4 bases; bases with no gene match: 8. In germline, CDR1 is SGHNT, CDR2 YYREEE (reference sequence). CDR3 length: 15 residues. The CDR3 here is CASSPPTGSNTEAFF. In nucleotides, the CDR3 is TGTGCCAGCAGCCCTCCGACAGGGTCTAACACTGAAGCTTTCTTT.

This clone appeared once. J is TRBJ1-3 and V is TRBV7-8, with D unresolved. CDR3 length: 19 residues. Trimming removed 1 base from V and 0 bases from J, with 19 bases in between. In germline, CDR1 is SGHVS, CDR2 FQNEAQ. Here the CDR3 reads CASSLGHQYGPRSGNTIYF. The DNA for the CDR3 is TGTGCCAGCAGCTTAGGCCATCAATACGGACCTCGCTCTGGAAACACCATATATTTT.

This clone was counted a few times. The chain carries TRBV4-1 and TRBJ2-5, with 14 bases identical to TRBD2. Germline values: CDR1 MGHRA, CDR2 YSYEKL. This CDR3 region has 16 residues. V was clipped by 3 bases and J by 9 bases; unmatched bases: 9. CDR3 loop: CASSQLGLAGVFAQYF. As DNA, the CDR3 is TGCGCCAGCAGCCAGCTGGGACTAGCGGGGGTGTTTGCCCAGTACTTC.

V usage is TRBV27 and J usage is TRBJ2-3; D remains unclear. This CDR3 has 14 residues. V was pared by 0 bases and J by 4 bases, with 8 bases between. CDR1 is MNHEY, CDR2 SMNVEV, per germline (reference sequence). In nucleotides, the CDR3 is TGTGCCAGCAGTTTATCGTTCAAGGCAGATACGCAGTATTTT. Translation gives CASSLSFKADTQYF.

This clone was seen only a few times. The chain employs TRBV2 and TRBJ1-5, with unresolved D. V was pared by 6 bases and J by 3 bases, with 15 bases between. Germline assignment: CDR1 SNHLY and CDR2 FYNNEI. CDR3 size: 15 residues. The CDR3 DNA reads TGTGCCAGCAGAGGCTCGAGCCTAGTCAATCAGCCCCAGCATTTT. Translation: CASRGSSLVNQPQHF. Variable domain in full (rest from reference TRBV2 and TRBJ1-5): EPEVTQTPSHQVTQMGQEVILRCVPISNHLYFYWYRQILGQKVEFLVSFYNNEISEKSEIFDDQFSVERPDGSNFTLKIRSTKLEDSAMYFCASRGSSLVNQPQHFGDGTRLSIL.

The chain carries TRBV28 and TRBJ1-2; D unresolved. V dropped 6 bases and J dropped 5 bases, with 13 bases sitting between them. The CDR3 runs 13 residues. The germline gives CDR1 MDHEN, CDR2 SYDVKM. This chain's CDR3 is CASSMTHFYGYTF. The CDR3 DNA is TGTGCCAGCAGCATGACCCATTTTTATGGCTACACCTTC.

This clone was counted once. The chain uses TRBV2 and TRBJ2-7; 7 nucleotides align to TRBD1. Looked up from germline, CDR1 is SNHLY and CDR2 is FYNNEI. CDR3 length: 14 residues. V was clipped by 3 bases and J by 5 bases; unmatched bases: 7. This CDR3 reads CASSDGQGVDEQYF. The CDR3 DNA reads TGTGCCAGCAGTGATGGCCAGGGGGTGGACGAGCAGTACTTC.

The chain uses TRBV2 and TRBJ2-2, with D unclear. V shed 1 base and J shed 7 bases, with 4 bases lying between them. This CDR3 comprises 12 residues. From germline, CDR1 is SNHLY and CDR2 FYNNEI. As DNA, the CDR3 is TGTGCCAGCAGTGAAGATGACGGGGAGCTGTTTTTT. Amino acid sequence: CASSEDDGELFF.

The table lists this clone with a few counts. V is TRBV5-5 and J is TRBJ2-3; no clear D gene. V lost 6 bases to trimming and J lost 4 bases, with 24 bases between them. This CDR3 is built from 17 residues. Germline V gene sequence: CDR1 SGHKS, CDR2 YYEKEE (reference sequence). The CDR3 is CASTSGLVSATADTQYF. CDR3 nucleotides: TGTGCCAGCACCTCTGGGCTTGTCTCCGCCACCGCAGATACGCAGTATTTT.